This T cell receptor (beta chain) was observed in a study of Ad26.COV2.S vaccination and SARS-CoV-2 variants. As for the study in general: Ad26.COV2.S, an intramuscular injection, was given once or twice 56 days apart.

Method: immunoSEQ multiplex PCR; TCRdb's copy keeps in-frame clones and lacks some. The data show about 400,000 clones, with around four fifths seen just once and approximately 7% held by the top ten. Specified treatment: roughly 20 received Ad26.COV2.S at low or high dose, single or two shots; about 5 received placebo; per-sample allocation not given. At day 63 after the first vaccine or placebo injection, samples were drawn. The sample came from a Boston adult aged 18-55 years. V shed 6 bases and J 0 bases; nucleotides not matched to a gene: 3. CDR3 length: 14 amino acids. Germline V CDR1 and CDR2: MNHEY, SVGAGI.

The sample was peripheral blood, taken in a trial of Ad26.COV2.S vaccine versus placebo. V gene TRBV6-5 combines with J gene TRBJ1-1; 8 bases are shared with TRBD1. The source is a person between 18 and 59 years old who received the Ad26.COV2.S COVID-19 vaccine or a placebo. The CDR3, as DNA: TGTGCCAGCAGACAGACAGGGGTGAACACTGAAGCTTTCTTT. Amino acid sequence: CASRQTGVNTEAFF.